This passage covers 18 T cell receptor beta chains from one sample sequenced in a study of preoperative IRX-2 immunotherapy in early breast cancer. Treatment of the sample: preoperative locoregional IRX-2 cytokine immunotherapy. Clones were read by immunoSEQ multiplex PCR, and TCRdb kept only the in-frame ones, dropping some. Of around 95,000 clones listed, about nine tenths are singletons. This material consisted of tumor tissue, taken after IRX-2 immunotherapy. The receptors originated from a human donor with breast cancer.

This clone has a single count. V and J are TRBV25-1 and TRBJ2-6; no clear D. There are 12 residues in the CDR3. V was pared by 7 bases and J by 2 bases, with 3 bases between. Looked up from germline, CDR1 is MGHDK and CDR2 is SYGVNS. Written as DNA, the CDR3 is TGTGCCAGCACCCCTGGGGCCAACGTCCTGACTTTC. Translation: CASTPGANVLTF.

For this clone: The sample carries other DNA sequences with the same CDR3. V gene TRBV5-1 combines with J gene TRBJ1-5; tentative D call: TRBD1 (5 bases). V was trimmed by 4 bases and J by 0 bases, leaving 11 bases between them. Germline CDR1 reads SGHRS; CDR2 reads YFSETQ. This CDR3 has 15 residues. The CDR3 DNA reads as TGCGCCAGCAGCCTTGAGGGACTTAGCAATCAGCCCCAGCATTTT. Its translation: CASSLEGLSNQPQHF.

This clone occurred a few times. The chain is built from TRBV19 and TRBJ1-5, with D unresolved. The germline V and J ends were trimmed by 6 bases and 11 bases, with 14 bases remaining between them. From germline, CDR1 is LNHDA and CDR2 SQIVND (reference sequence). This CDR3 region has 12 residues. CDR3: CASRAQSGAQHF. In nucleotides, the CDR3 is TGTGCCAGTAGAGCCCAATCCGGAGCCCAGCATTTT.

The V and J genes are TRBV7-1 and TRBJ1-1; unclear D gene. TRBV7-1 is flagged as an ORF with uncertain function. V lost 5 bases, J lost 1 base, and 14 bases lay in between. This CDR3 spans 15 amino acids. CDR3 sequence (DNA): TGTGCCAGCAGCAACAGTGAGAGGACGAACACTGAAGCTTTCTTT. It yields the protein CASSNSERTNTEAFF.

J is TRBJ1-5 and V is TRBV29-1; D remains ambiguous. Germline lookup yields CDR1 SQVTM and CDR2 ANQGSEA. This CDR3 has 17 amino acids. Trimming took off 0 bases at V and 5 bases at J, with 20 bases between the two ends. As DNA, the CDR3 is TGCAGCGTTGAAGAAGGTGGAAAGGGAGGCTTTCATCAGCCCCAGCATTTT. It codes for CSVEEGGKGGFHQPQHF.

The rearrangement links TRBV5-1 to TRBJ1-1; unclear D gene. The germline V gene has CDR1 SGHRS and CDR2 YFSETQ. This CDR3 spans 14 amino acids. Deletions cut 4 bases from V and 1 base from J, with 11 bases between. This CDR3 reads CASSIRTTNTEAFF. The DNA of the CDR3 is TGCGCCAGCAGCATCCGAACTACGAACACTGAAGCTTTCTTT. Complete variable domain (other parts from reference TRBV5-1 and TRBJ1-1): KAGVTQTPRYLIKTRGQQVTLSCSPISGHRSVSWYQQTPGQGLQFLFEYFSETQRNKGNFPGRFSGRQFSNSRSEMNVSTLELGDSALYLCASSIRTTNTEAFFGQGTRLTVV.

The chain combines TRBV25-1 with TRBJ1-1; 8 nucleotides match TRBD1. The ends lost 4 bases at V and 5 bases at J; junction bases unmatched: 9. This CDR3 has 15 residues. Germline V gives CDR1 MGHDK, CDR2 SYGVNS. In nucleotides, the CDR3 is TGTGCCAGCAGTGCCGCAGGGGGCGGGGGGACTGAAGCTTTCTTT. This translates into CASSAAGGGGTEAFF.

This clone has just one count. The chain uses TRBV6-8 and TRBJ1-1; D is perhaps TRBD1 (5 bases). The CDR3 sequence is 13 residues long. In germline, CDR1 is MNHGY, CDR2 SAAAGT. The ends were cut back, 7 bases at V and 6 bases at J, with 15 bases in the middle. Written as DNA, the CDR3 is TGTGCCAGCACCCTAAGCGCAGGGTCTGAAGCTTTCTTT. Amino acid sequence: CASTLSAGSEAFF.

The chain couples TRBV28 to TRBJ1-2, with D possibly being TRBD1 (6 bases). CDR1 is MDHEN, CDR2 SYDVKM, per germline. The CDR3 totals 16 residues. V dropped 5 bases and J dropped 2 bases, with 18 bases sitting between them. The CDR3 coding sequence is TGTGCCAGCAGTATTATACACGGACAGCGAAACTATGGCTACACCTTC. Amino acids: CASSIIHGQRNYGYTF.

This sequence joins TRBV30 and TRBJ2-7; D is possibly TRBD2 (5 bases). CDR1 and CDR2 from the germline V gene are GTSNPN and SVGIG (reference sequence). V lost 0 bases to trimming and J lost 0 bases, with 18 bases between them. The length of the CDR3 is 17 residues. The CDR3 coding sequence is TGTGCCTGGAGTGTCCTCTCGGGGTGGGTTAGCTCCTACGAGCAGTACTTC. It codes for CAWSVLSGWVSSYEQYF.

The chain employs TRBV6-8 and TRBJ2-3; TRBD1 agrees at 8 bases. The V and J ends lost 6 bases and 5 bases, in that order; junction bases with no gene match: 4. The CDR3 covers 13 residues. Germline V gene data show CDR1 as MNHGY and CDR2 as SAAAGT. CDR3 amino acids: CASSGQGGDTQYF. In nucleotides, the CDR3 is TGTGCCAGCAGCGGACAGGGAGGAGATACGCAGTATTTT.

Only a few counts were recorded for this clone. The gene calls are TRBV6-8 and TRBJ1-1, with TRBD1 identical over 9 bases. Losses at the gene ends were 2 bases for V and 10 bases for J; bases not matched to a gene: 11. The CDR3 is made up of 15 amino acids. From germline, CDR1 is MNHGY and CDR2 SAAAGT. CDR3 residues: CASSYDPGQGLVAFF. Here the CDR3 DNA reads TGTGCCAGCAGTTACGATCCGGGACAGGGATTAGTAGCTTTCTTT.

The CDR3 coding sequence is TGTGCCAGCATATTAGGTTCAGGGGTCTCCTACAATGAGCAGTTCTTC. Translating it yields CASILGSGVSYNEQFF. V is TRBV6-8 and J is TRBJ2-1; D perhaps matches TRBD1 (6 bases). The V gene lost 7 bases and the J gene lost 0 bases, with 16 bases spanning the gap. Germline CDR1 and CDR2: MNHGY and SAAAGT. The CDR3 covers 16 residues.

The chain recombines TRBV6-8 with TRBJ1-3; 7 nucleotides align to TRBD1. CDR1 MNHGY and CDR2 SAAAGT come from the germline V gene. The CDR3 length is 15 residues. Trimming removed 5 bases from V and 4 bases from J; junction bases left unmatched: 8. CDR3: CASSGSDRLGNTIYF. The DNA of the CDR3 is TGTGCCAGCAGTGGATCGGACAGGCTCGGAAACACCATATATTTT.

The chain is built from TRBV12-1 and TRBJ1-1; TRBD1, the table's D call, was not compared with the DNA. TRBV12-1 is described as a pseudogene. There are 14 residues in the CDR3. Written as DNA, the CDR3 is TGTGCCAGCAGCTCTCCCGTGGGCTTCACTGAAGCTTTCTTT. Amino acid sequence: CASSSPVGFTEAFF.

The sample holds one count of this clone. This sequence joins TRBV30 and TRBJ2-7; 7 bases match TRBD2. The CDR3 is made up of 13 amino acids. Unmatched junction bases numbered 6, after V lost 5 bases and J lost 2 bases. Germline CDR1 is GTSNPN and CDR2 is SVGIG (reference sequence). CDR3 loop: CAWENGGTYEQYF. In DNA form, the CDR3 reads TGTGCCTGGGAGAACGGGGGGACCTACGAGCAGTACTTC.

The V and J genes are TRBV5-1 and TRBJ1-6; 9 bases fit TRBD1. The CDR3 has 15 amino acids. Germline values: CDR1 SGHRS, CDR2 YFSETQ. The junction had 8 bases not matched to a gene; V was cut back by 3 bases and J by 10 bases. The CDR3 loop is CASSSRTGEGSPLHF. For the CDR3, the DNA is TGCGCCAGCAGCTCGAGGACAGGGGAGGGCTCACCCCTCCACTTT.

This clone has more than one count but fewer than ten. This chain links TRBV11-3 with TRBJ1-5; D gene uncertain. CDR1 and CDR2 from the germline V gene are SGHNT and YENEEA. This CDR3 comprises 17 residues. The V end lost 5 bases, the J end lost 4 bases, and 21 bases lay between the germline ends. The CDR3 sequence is CASSRRTERSLNQPQHF. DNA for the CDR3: TGTGCCAGCAGCCGGAGGACTGAAAGGTCCTTGAATCAGCCCCAGCATTTT.